The 11 T cell receptor beta chains below all came from one sample that was sequenced in a study of brain T cells in children with intractable seizures. Only in-frame clones appear in the TCRdb table, and some are missing; sequencing was by immunoSEQ multiplex PCR. The sample has around 41,000 clones, approximately 92% seen once. Sequenced here: peripheral blood, sampled at surgery. The receptor source for this set is a girl aged 2 to 9 with tuberous sclerosis and intractable seizures.

This sequence joins TRBV3-1 (or the pseudogene TRBV3-2) and TRBJ2-5, with 12 bases identical to TRBD2. V shed 3 bases and J 5 bases; nucleotides not matched to a gene: 7. The CDR3 length is 16 residues. Germline CDR1 is LGHDT and CDR2 is YNNKEL (reference sequence). Written as DNA, the CDR3 is TGTGCCAGCAGCCAGGAACTAGCGGGGGGTATGGAGACCCAGTACTTC. It codes for CASSQELAGGMETQYF.

The rearrangement uses TRBV5-1 and TRBJ1-6, with a possible D match to TRBD1 (5 bases). Germline CDR1 and CDR2: SGHRS and YFSETQ. The CDR3 extends over 16 amino acids. The ends were cut back, 4 bases at V and 0 bases at J, with 11 bases in the middle. For the CDR3, the DNA is TGCGCCAGCAGCCGAGGACACCTCTCCTATAATTCACCCCTCCACTTT. Translation gives CASSRGHLSYNSPLHF.

The chain links TRBV3-1 (or the pseudogene TRBV3-2) to TRBJ2-3; no firm D call. The V gene's germline CDR1 is LGHDT and CDR2 YNNKEL (reference sequence). Between the trimmed V and J ends, which lost 1 base and 0 bases, there was a span of 5 bases. The CDR3 has 14 residues. The CDR3, as DNA: TGTGCCAGCAGCCAAGTGCCTAGCACAGATACGCAGTATTTT. Its protein is CASSQVPSTDTQYF.

V and J are TRBV6-5 and TRBJ2-1; D may be TRBD1 or TRBD2 (5 bases each). The CDR3 consists of 14 residues. Germline V gene data show CDR1 as MNHEY and CDR2 as SVGAGI. Trimming pared 2 bases from V and 6 bases from J, leaving 11 bases between. This CDR3 reads CASSYDRGANEQFF. The CDR3 DNA reads TGTGCCAGCAGTTACGACAGAGGGGCCAATGAGCAGTTCTTC.

This clone was seen a single time. V and J are TRBV5-1 and TRBJ2-7, with D perhaps TRBD1 (5 bases). Trimming took off 0 bases at V and 6 bases at J, with 16 bases between the two ends. The germline V gene has CDR1 SGHRS and CDR2 YFSETQ. CDR3 length equals 15 residues. As DNA, the CDR3 is TGCGCCAGCAGCTTGGAACAGCTGTTTCAGGGCGAGCAGTACGTC. Translation: CASSLEQLFQGEQYV.

V usage is TRBV4-1 and J usage is TRBJ1-4, with D possibly being TRBD1 (6 bases). Trimming took off 5 bases at V and 6 bases at J, with 28 bases between the two ends. The CDR3 is made up of 19 amino acids. CDR1 is MGHRA and CDR2 is YSYEKL in the germline V gene. In DNA form, the CDR3 reads TGCGCCAGCAGCGGGAGGGGGACGCGCCCTTCTTCAAAGCATGAAAAACTGTTTTTT. Its translation: CASSGRGTRPSSKHEKLFF.

This clone has just one count. The V and J genes are TRBV6-5 and TRBJ2-7, with D possibly TRBD1 on 6 matching bases. Germline CDR1 reads MNHEY; CDR2 reads SVGAGI. This CDR3 has 13 amino acids. Trimming pared 8 bases from V and 6 bases from J, leaving 17 bases between. CDR3 sequence reads: CASSLLGGSEQYV. CDR3 DNA sequence: TGTGCCAGCTCGCTTCTAGGGGGAAGCGAGCAGTACGTC.

The rearrangement uses TRBV27 and TRBJ2-1; possibly TRBD1 for D (5 bases). The germline V gene encodes CDR1 MNHEY and CDR2 SMNVEV (reference sequence). The CDR3 totals 15 residues. Deletions cut 5 bases from V and 8 bases from J, with 19 bases between. The CDR3 sequence: CASSPPQGAWDEQFF. In DNA, the CDR3 is TGTGCCAGCAGTCCACCCCAAGGGGCCTGGGATGAGCAGTTCTTC.

The rearrangement joins TRBV4-2 to TRBJ1-3; a weak D match, TRBD1 (6 bases). Trimming removed 0 bases at V and 2 bases at J, with 8 bases between. The CDR3 consists of 15 residues. Germline V gene sequence: CDR1 LGHNA, CDR2 YNFKEQ. Here the CDR3 reads CASSQEGAPGNTIYF. CDR3 in DNA: TGTGCCAGCAGCCAAGAGGGGGCGCCTGGAAACACCATATATTTT.

The V and J genes are TRBV6-5 and TRBJ1-5; unclear D gene. The CDR3 runs to 14 residues. Trimming shortened V by 8 bases and J by 0 bases, and 11 bases separated the two germline ends. Germline V gene data show CDR1 as MNHEY and CDR2 as SVGAGI. The CDR3 is CASYIGYSNQPQHF. The CDR3 DNA reads as TGTGCCAGCTACATAGGTTATAGCAATCAGCCCCAGCATTTT.

CDR3: CASSPLRQVADTQYF. The CDR3 nucleotides read TGTGCCAGCAGCCCCCTCAGGCAGGTCGCAGATACGCAGTATTTT. The rearrangement links TRBV3-1 (or the pseudogene TRBV3-2) to TRBJ2-3; D is unclear. Per the germline V gene, CDR1 is LGHDT and CDR2 is YNNKEL (reference sequence). With 4 bases removed from V and 4 bases from J, the gap between germline ends came to 15 bases. This CDR3 region has 15 residues.